This is a list of T cell receptor beta chains from one sample in a study of shared clonotypes between healthy human individuals. Generated by immunoSEQ multiplex PCR, the TCRdb table keeps only in-frame clones and is missing some. The sample lists approximately 2,000,000 clones; about 90% were seen once. What was sequenced was naive CD4+ T cells from PBMCs. The receptors originated from a young man in good health. Some clones in this sample may be carry-over from other donors' samples. Both conserved end residues are part of each CDR3. D genes are given only for firm matches. The size field is filled for only some rows; it gives once, few, many or a size class.

J gene,D gene,V gene,clone size,CDR3 protein,CDR3 DNA
TRBJ2-3,.,TRBV14,.,CASSLNNRVFTDTQYF,TGTGCCAGCAGTCTTAATAACAGGGTGTTCACAGATACGCAGTATTTT
TRBJ2-2,TRBD2,TRBV5-1,.,CASSRGRGTGELFF,TGCGCCAGCAGCCGCGGGAGAGGCACCGGGGAGCTGTTTTTT
TRBJ1-5,.,TRBV5-8,.,CASSLQVQPQHF,TGTGCCAGCAGCTTACAGGTTCAGCCCCAGCATTTT
TRBJ2-5,.,TRBV5-1,.,CASSFFSDQETQYF,TGCGCCAGCAGCTTCTTCAGCGACCAAGAGACCCAGTACTTC
TRBJ2-1,TRBD1,TRBV9,.,CASSAQGAGYNEQFF,TGTGCCAGCAGCGCACAGGGGGCGGGCTACAATGAGCAGTTCTTC
TRBJ2-7,TRBD2,TRBV5-1,.,CASSQTFLADYYEQYF,TGCGCCAGCAGCCAAACCTTTCTAGCGGATTATTACGAGCAGTACTTC
TRBJ2-4,TRBD2,TRBV9,.,CASSVGLAVDIQYF,TGTGCCAGCAGCGTAGGACTAGCGGTGGACATTCAGTACTTC
TRBJ2-7,.,TRBV18,.,CASSPLGLPYEQYF,TGTGCCAGCTCACCACTCGGGTTGCCCTACGAGCAGTACTTC
TRBJ2-5,.,TRBV9,.,CASSVSQSGTQYF,TGTGCCAGCAGCGTTTCCCAGAGTGGGACCCAGTACTTC
TRBJ2-1,.,TRBV15,.,CATGSQSPEQFF,TGTGCCACGGGATCACAGTCCCCGGAGCAGTTCTTC
TRBJ1-1,.,TRBV7-6,.,CASSLAGQNTEAFF,TGTGCCAGCAGCTTAGCTGGGCAAAACACTGAAGCTTTCTTT
TRBJ1-1,.,TRBV29-1,few,CSVSPEAFF,TGCAGCGTTAGCCCTGAAGCTTTCTTT
TRBJ2-2,TRBD2,TRBV5-4,few,CASSRGTSGTIGELFF,TGTGCCAGCAGCCGCGGGACTAGCGGTACAATTGGGGAGCTGTTTTTT
TRBJ2-3,.,TRBV7-3,.,CASSLTRTILDTQYF,TGTGCCAGCAGCCTCACTAGGACGATTTTGGATACGCAGTATTTT